This TCR beta chain originates from a study of blood T cell repertoires in COVID-19. As for the study in general: Samples representing acute and convalescent COVID-19 were sourced from the United States, Italy and Spain.

Sequencing was performed with immunoSEQ multiplex PCR; in TCRdb, only in-frame clones are kept and a portion is missing. The sample has approximately 300,000 clones, about four fifths seen once. This clone was recorded only once. V was pared by 0 bases and J by 2 bases, with 14 bases between. The CDR3 sequence is 16 residues long. Germline loops: CDR1 SGHRS, CDR2 YFSETQ. This rearrangement joins TRBV5-1 to TRBJ1-1; a possible D gene is TRBD1 (6 bases). The receptor comes from a woman between 50 and 59 years old with acute or convalescent COVID-19. The sequenced material came from peripheral blood. CDR3 amino acids: CASSLDPRGENTEAFF. The DNA for the CDR3 is TGCGCCAGCAGCTTGGACCCCAGGGGCGAAAACACTGAAGCTTTCTTT.